This TCR beta chain was retrieved from a study of blood T cells in healthy people across ages. PCR was performed a second time for about 6 to 12 cycles using a sample-barcoded 5' primer and a J-beta primer mix. TCRdb ran MiXCR on the 5' RACE reads and lists one entry per CDR3 protein. In the table there are around 1,000,000 distinct CDR3 sequences, approximately 26% of which are singletons. This CDR3 region has 13 residues. Looked up from germline, CDR1 is DFQATT and CDR2 is SNEGSKA (reference sequence). The J segment lost 7 bases and the V segment lost 6 bases, leaving 10 bases of the junction unmatched. These data also featured in a second study, about T cells of mothers and their children.

The receptor comes from a girl aged 2-15 years in good health. The chain has TRBV20-1 and TRBJ2-7; 9 positions match TRBD2. Sequenced input: blood. The CDR3 sequence: CSADGAGGKEQYF. The CDR3 DNA is TGCAGTGCGGACGGAGCGGGAGGAAAAGAGCAGTACTTC.